This T cell receptor (beta chain) was captured by sequencing in a study of technical replicates of blood from a few donors. Sequencing used immunoSEQ multiplex PCR; TCRdb keeps in-frame clones, though not all of them. The sample has about 73,000 clones, just over 90% seen once. V lost 4 bases and J lost 3, with 15 bases in between. Per the germline V gene, CDR1 is SGHVS and CDR2 is FQNEAQ. This CDR3 comprises 15 residues. The V and J genes are TRBV7-8 and TRBJ1-1; D is possibly TRBD1 (5 bases). Material: T cells isolated from PBMCs. The receptor comes from a human donor in good health. The CDR3 nucleotides are TGTGCCAGCAGCTCTAGGCAGGGTTTAGACACTGAAGCTTTCTTT. It specifies CASSSRQGLDTEAFF. Full variable domain (outside the CDR3, taken from reference TRBV7-8 and TRBJ1-1): GAGVSQSPRYKVAKRGQDVALRCDPISGHVSLFWYQQALGQGPEFLTYFQNEAQLDKSGLPSDRFFAERPEGSVSTLKIQRTQQEDSAVYLCASSSRQGLDTEAFFGQGTRLTVV.